This TCR beta chain was sequenced in a study of T cell responses to AZD1222 COVID-19 vaccine. Study observations and caveats: Rises in breadth and depth of Spike-specific TCRs came after two AZD1222 doses. Repertoire sampling occurred only after the peak T cell response.

Germline V gene sequence: CDR1 SGDLS, CDR2 YYNGEE. The CDR3 loop spans 14 amino acids. V lost 4 bases to trimming and J lost 1 base, with 11 bases between them. The protocol was immunoSEQ multiplex PCR, while the TCRdb copy is restricted to in-frame clones and leaves out a portion. The sample has approximately 150,000 clones; 92% are singletons. For this clone: Its antigen is undetermined.

This chain connects TRBV9 to TRBJ1-1; TRBD1 is a possible D gene (6 bases). This sequence was found in an adult who received the AZD1222 COVID-19 vaccine. The sequencing here drew on peripheral blood, taken 28 days after the second AZD1222 dose. The DNA of the CDR3 is TGTGCCAGCAGCCCTGGACAGCGGAACACTGAAGCTTTCTTT. Translating it yields CASSPGQRNTEAFF.